This TCR beta chain was recorded in a study of CD8 T cells in Susac syndrome. Purification of the CD8+ and CD4+ T cells relied on negative isolation, and TEMRA cells underwent FACS enrichment. This clonotype has only one observation. The ends were cut back, 1 base at V and 8 bases at J, with 8 bases in the middle. The germline gives CDR1 DFQATT, CDR2 SNEGSKA (reference sequence). The CDR3 is 11 amino acids. After extraction with the RNeasy kit, roughly 0.5 to 1 ug of the RNA was reverse transcribed using random hexamers. The CDR3 of TCR beta was amplified by immunoSEQ multiplex PCR across 54 Vbeta and 13 Jbeta. TCRdb fed the immunoSEQ multiplex PCR reads into MiXCR, producing one record per CDR3 protein. The profile shows a few hundred thousand distinct CDR3 sequences, about 88% of them singletons.

The sequence was obtained from a human donor with multiple sclerosis. The rearrangement uses TRBV20-1 and TRBJ1-2; D possibly corresponds to TRBD1 (5 bases). Input material: CD8+ T cells from PBMCs. In DNA form, the CDR3 reads TGCAGTGCTAGAGCAGGGTTCGGCTACACCTTC. Translation: CSARAGFGYTF.